Each of the 24 T cell receptor beta chains below was sequenced from the same sample in a study of blood T cells in healthy people across ages. The second PCR ran about 6 to 11 cycles with a sample-barcoded 5' primer and J-beta primers. MiXCR, run by TCRdb on the 5' RACE reads, gives a single entry per CDR3 protein. Seen here are 1.4 million or so distinct CDR3 sequences, 42% observed once, and the top ten hold over 3.5%. The specimen sequenced was blood. Receptors were obtained from a woman between 18 and 29 years old in good health.

This rearrangement joins TRBV20-1 to TRBJ2-5, with D possibly TRBD2 on 6 matching bases. Germline CDR1 and CDR2: DFQATT and SNEGSKA (reference sequence). This CDR3 is 15 amino acids long. V was pared by 2 bases and J by 5 bases, with 18 bases between. Here the CDR3 reads CSARSRTEGRETQYF. The CDR3 DNA follows: TGCAGTGCTAGATCCAGGACGGAGGGAAGGGAGACCCAGTACTTC.

This chain's CDR3 is CASSLVWQAAEQYF. The CDR3 DNA is TGTGCCAGCAGCTTAGTTTGGCAAGCGGCCGAGCAGTACTTC. J is TRBJ2-7 and V is TRBV7-2; weak D call: TRBD2 (5 bases). Germline V lookup: CDR1 SGHTA, CDR2 FQGNSA. The V end lost 1 base, the J end lost 6 bases, and 13 bases lay between the germline ends. This CDR3 region has 14 residues.

CDR3 sequence reads: CASSQDKTRTNEKLFF. The CDR3 region has the DNA TGCGCCAGCAGCCAAGATAAGACGCGTACTAATGAAAAACTGTTTTTT. The rearrangement uses TRBV4-1 and TRBJ1-4; D gene uncertain. CDR3 length: 16 amino acids. V lost 0 bases to trimming and J lost 2 bases, with 10 bases between them. Germline CDR1 and CDR2: MGHRA and YSYEKL.

V gene TRBV28 combines with J gene TRBJ2-5; the match to TRBD1 covers 7 bases. The DNA end is a closer match to TRBJ2-7, so the J assignment may be wrong. CDR1 is MDHEN and CDR2 is SYDVKM in the germline V gene. This CDR3 has 14 amino acids. The CDR3 loop is CASTGTAVLYEQYF. DNA for the CDR3: TGTGCCAGCACGGGGACAGCTGTCCTATACGAGCAGTACTTC.

The chain carries TRBV7-2 and TRBJ2-3, with D tentatively TRBD2 (5 bases). The CDR3 has 11 amino acids. The V gene lost 5 bases and the J gene lost 10 bases, with 10 bases spanning the gap. Germline CDR1 and CDR2: SGHTA and FQGNSA. CDR3: CASSPGDAQYF. CDR3 bases: TGTGCCAGCAGCCCCGGGGATGCGCAGTATTTT.

The chain is built from TRBV7-9 and TRBJ2-3; D might be TRBD2 (7 bases). The CDR3 covers 20 residues. Trimming stripped 4 bases from V and 4 bases from J, with 30 bases between. CDR1 SEHNR and CDR2 FQNEAQ come from the germline V gene (reference sequence). The CDR3 is CASSSSLFVGGPEVADTQYF. The CDR3 DNA is TGTGCCAGCAGCTCATCCCTCTTTGTCGGGGGGCCGGAGGTTGCAGATACGCAGTATTTT.

The J gene is TRBJ2-3, the V gene TRBV29-1; 8 positions match TRBD1. Germline V gene data show CDR1 as SQVTM and CDR2 as ANQGSEA. The CDR3 length is 18 residues. Losses at the gene ends were 0 bases for V and 4 bases for J; bases not matched to a gene: 15. In nucleotides, the CDR3 is TGCAGCGTTGAAGATCAGGGGGCCAGGGGGGCGGTACCAGATACGCAGTATTTT. Its translation is CSVEDQGARGAVPDTQYF.

J is TRBJ2-5 and V is TRBV3-1; the D is unclear. With 5 bases removed from V and 0 bases from J, the gap between germline ends came to 10 bases. Germline values: CDR1 LGHDT, CDR2 YNNKEL (reference sequence). CDR3 length: 14 amino acids. CDR3: CASSSIEDQETQYF. For the CDR3, the DNA is TGTGCCAGCAGCTCCATAGAGGACCAAGAGACCCAGTACTTC.

This clonotype came up a few times. The CDR3 DNA is TGCGCCAGCAGCCAAGATTTAGAGGGAGGCGGCTACACCTTC. Protein sequence: CASSQDLEGGGYTF. V is TRBV4-1 and J is TRBJ1-2; D not resolved. The V end was cut by 0 bases, the J end by 8 bases, with 13 bases between. Germline loops: CDR1 MGHRA, CDR2 YSYEKL. The CDR3 is made up of 14 amino acids.

J is TRBJ2-1 and V is TRBV6-5, with 8 bases that match TRBD2. The germline CDR1 and CDR2 sequences are MNHEY and SVGAGI. V shed 5 bases, J shed 10 bases, and the junction held 10 bases outside the gene matches. This CDR3 region has 14 residues. The CDR3 nucleotides read TGTGCCAGCAGTGACGGGGGGGCCCTTCGGGAGCAGTTCTTC. This gives the protein CASSDGGALREQFF.

The chain uses TRBV4-3 and TRBJ1-6; weak D call: TRBD1 (5 bases). Germline V gene data show CDR1 as LGHNA and CDR2 as YSLEER. This CDR3 comprises 16 residues. Trimming cost V 4 bases and J 0 bases, with 10 bases left between them. In DNA form, the CDR3 reads TGCGCCAGCAGCCCGTCAGACAGCTCCTATAATTCACCCCTCCACTTT. It yields the protein CASSPSDSSYNSPLHF.

This clonotype turned up a few times. The chain links TRBV11-2 to TRBJ2-3; D remains unclear. From germline, CDR1 is SGHAT and CDR2 FQNNGV. The CDR3 contains 12 residues. V was pared by 5 bases and J by 8 bases, with 11 bases between. The CDR3 DNA is TGTGCCAGCAGCGCCCAGCCAGCTACGCAGTATTTT. Amino acid sequence: CASSAQPATQYF.

CDR3: CASSPTGEGSDTQYF. CDR3 bases: TGTGCCAGCAGCCCGACAGGGGAAGGTTCAGATACGCAGTATTTT. This sequence joins TRBV7-2 and TRBJ2-3; TRBD1 agrees at 8 bases. Trimming at V came to 5 bases and at J to 4 bases, leaving 8 bases not matched to a gene. CDR3 size: 15 residues. Germline-derived CDR1 and CDR2 are SGHTA and FQGNSA.

This chain uses TRBV15 with TRBJ1-1; no firm D call. This CDR3 contains 13 residues. Trimming removed 0 bases from V and 7 bases from J, with 9 bases in between. CDR1 and CDR2 from the germline V gene are LNHNV and YYDKDF (reference sequence). The DNA of the CDR3 is TGTGCCACCAGCAGAGATAATCCGGTTGAAGCTTTCTTT. This gives the protein CATSRDNPVEAFF.

A few counts support this clonotype. The chain carries TRBV4-1 and TRBJ2-5, with D possibly being TRBD2 (6 bases). In germline, CDR1 is MGHRA, CDR2 YSYEKL. The CDR3 is 17 amino acids. V dropped 0 bases and J dropped 2 bases, with 16 bases sitting between them. CDR3 region: CASSQEGGPPRQETQYF. CDR3 coding DNA: TGCGCCAGCAGCCAAGAGGGGGGACCACCAAGACAAGAGACCCAGTACTTC.

The V call is TRBV20-1, the J call TRBJ2-1, with 10 bases lining up with TRBD2. The CDR3 is 16 amino acids. The germline gives CDR1 DFQATT, CDR2 SNEGSKA (reference sequence). The J segment lost 8 bases and the V segment lost 7 bases, leaving 17 bases of the junction unmatched. The CDR3 DNA reads as TGCAGTGGGCTAGGGGGGCTAGCGGGAGCTTGGGATGAGCAGTTCTTC. This codes for CSGLGGLAGAWDEQFF.

This clonotype has more than one count but fewer than ten. V and J are TRBV12-3 or TRBV12-4 and TRBJ2-5, with D unclear. The J call is doubtful: the DNA matches TRBJ2-7 better. The CDR3 sequence is 15 residues long. The CDR3 sequence is CASSLGPAVVYEQYF. The CDR3 nucleotides are TGTGCCAGCAGTTTGGGCCCCGCAGTGGTCTACGAGCAGTACTTC.

This clonotype was found many times. This CDR3 reads CASSDGQVNNEQFF. In nucleotides, the CDR3 is TGCGCCAGCAGCGATGGACAGGTAAACAATGAGCAGTTCTTC. This chain connects TRBV5-1 to TRBJ2-1; 7 bases match TRBD1. The CDR3 length is 14 residues. Germline CDR1 is SGHRS and CDR2 is YFSETQ. V trimming: 4 bases; J trimming: 5 bases; junction bases outside the gene matches: 6. The entire variable domain, with the rest obtained from reference TRBV5-1 and TRBJ2-1, is as follows: KAGVTQTPRYLIKTRGQQVTLSCSPISGHRSVSWYQQTPGQGLQFLFEYFSETQRNKGNFPGRFSGRQFSNSRSEMNVSTLELGDSALYLCASSDGQVNNEQFFGPGTRLTVL.

This clonotype was recorded a few times. The rearrangement links TRBV12-3 or TRBV12-4 to TRBJ1-2; no clear D gene. This CDR3 spans 15 amino acids. The V and J ends lost 3 bases and 4 bases respectively, with 15 bases between them. The CDR3 nucleotides read TGTGCCAGCAGTTTCACCGGGGTGGCTCCCTATGGCTACACCTTC. This encodes CASSFTGVAPYGYTF.

This clonotype was seen a few times. The chain links TRBV4-1 to TRBJ1-2, with no clear D. Trimming removed 1 base from V and 5 bases from J, with 14 bases in between. Germline lookup yields CDR1 MGHRA and CDR2 YSYEKL. The CDR3 sequence is 15 residues long. In DNA, the CDR3 is TGCGCCAGCAGCCAAGTTCCGGGCCCTTCTTATGGCTACACCTTC. Encoded protein: CASSQVPGPSYGYTF.

The genes are TRBV3-1 and TRBJ2-2; D perhaps matches TRBD2 (5 bases). This CDR3 region has 14 residues. Trimming shortened V by 4 bases and J by 2 bases, and 8 bases separated the two germline ends. The V gene's germline CDR1 is LGHDT and CDR2 YNNKEL (reference sequence). The CDR3 DNA sequence: TGTGCCAGCAGCCGGGAGCGAAACACCGGGGAGCTGTTTTTT. It translates to CASSRERNTGELFF. The entire variable domain, with the rest obtained from reference TRBV3-1 and TRBJ2-2, is as follows: DTAVSQTPKYLVTQMGNDKSIKCEQNLGHDTMYWYKQDSKKFLKIMFSYNNKELIINETVPNRFSPKSPDKAHLNLHINSLELGDSAVYFCASSRERNTGELFFGEGSRLTVL.

The chain has TRBV6-2 or TRBV6-3 and TRBJ2-1; 12 bases map to TRBD1. The junction had 9 bases not matched to a gene; V was cut back by 6 bases and J by 6 bases. CDR3 length equals 16 residues. Germline CDR1 and CDR2: MNHEY and SVGEGT. The CDR3 sequence is CASRGQGAYDANEQFF. For the CDR3, the DNA is TGTGCCAGCAGGGGACAGGGGGCTTATGATGCCAATGAGCAGTTCTTC.

This clonotype was detected a few times. V and J are TRBV29-1 and TRBJ1-1; 8 nucleotides align to TRBD1. Trimming took 8 bases from V and 6 from J; bases not matched to a gene: 11. The CDR3 length is 13 residues. Germline CDR1 and CDR2: SQVTM and ANQGSEA. CDR3 region: CSSLRRGLAEAFF. CDR3 DNA: TGCAGCTCTCTCCGCAGGGGGCTCGCTGAAGCTTTCTTT.

The chain employs TRBV28 and TRBJ1-4, with D uncertain. The CDR3 runs to 13 residues. Looked up from germline, CDR1 is MDHEN and CDR2 is SYDVKM. V gave up 5 bases and J gave up 6 bases, with 10 bases separating them. The CDR3 bases are TGTGCCAGCAGTGAGGGTATAGATGAAAAACTGTTTTTT. This sequence encodes CASSEGIDEKLFF.